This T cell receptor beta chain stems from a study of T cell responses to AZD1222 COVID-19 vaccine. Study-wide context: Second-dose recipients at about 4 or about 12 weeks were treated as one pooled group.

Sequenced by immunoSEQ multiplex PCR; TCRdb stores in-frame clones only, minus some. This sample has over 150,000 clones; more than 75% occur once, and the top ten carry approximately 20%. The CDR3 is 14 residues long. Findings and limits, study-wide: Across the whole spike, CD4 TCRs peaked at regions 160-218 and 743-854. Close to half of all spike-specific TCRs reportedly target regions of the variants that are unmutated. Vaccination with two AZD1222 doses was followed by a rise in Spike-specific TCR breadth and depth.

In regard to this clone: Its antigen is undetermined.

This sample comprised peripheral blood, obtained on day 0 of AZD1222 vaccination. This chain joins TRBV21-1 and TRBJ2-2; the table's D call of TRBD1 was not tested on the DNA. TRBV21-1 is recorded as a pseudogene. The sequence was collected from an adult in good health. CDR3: CASTQETNTGELFF. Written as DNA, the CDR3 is TGTGCCAGCACCCAGGAAACGAACACCGGGGAGCTGTTTTTT.